The clone carrying this T cell receptor (beta chain) was observed many times. Each CDR3 protein gets one entry after TCRdb re-called the RT-PCR reads with MiXCR. Among some 7,100 distinct CDR3 sequences listed, about 13% were seen once. The data were obtained in a study of patients and donors after allogeneic stem cell transplantation. The V gene end was trimmed by 5 bases and the J gene end by 7 bases; junction bases not matched to a gene: 11. The germline V gene has CDR1 SGHTA and CDR2 FQGNSA. This CDR3 spans 16 amino acids. The chain carries TRBV7-2 and TRBJ1-1, with 12 bases that match TRBD1. The sequence derives from a human donor who was either an allogeneic HSCT recipient or a stem cell or donor lymphocyte infusion donor (not recorded which). It is not recorded whose cells these are; they may come from a transplant donor. Material for sequencing was blood, either unsorted or a sorted T cell fraction (not recorded which). CDR3 DNA sequence: TGTGCCAGCAGCACGGGACAGGGGGCGACTAAAGGTGAAGCTTTCTTT. It encodes CASSTGQGATKGEAFF.